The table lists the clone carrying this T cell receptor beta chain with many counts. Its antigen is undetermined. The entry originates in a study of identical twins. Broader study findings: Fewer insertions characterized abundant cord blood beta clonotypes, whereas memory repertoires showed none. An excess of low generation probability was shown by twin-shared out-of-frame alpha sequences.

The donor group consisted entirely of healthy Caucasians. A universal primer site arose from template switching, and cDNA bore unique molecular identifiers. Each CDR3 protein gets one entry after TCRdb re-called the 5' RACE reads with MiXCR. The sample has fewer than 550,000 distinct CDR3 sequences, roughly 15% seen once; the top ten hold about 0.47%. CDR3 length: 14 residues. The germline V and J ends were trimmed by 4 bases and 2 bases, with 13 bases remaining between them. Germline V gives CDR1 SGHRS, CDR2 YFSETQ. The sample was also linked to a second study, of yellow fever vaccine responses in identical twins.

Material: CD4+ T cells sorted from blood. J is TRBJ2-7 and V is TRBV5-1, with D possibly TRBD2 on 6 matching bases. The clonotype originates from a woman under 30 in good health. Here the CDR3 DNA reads TGCGCCAGCAGCCCGGGACTCGTAACCTACGAGCAGTACTTC. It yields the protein CASSPGLVTYEQYF.